Listed here are 18 T cell receptor beta chains from one sample, sequenced in a study of CD8 T cells in Susac syndrome. Random hexamers were used to reverse transcribe the RNA input (roughly 0.5 to 1 ug). TCRdb re-derived calls from the immunoSEQ multiplex PCR reads in MiXCR, one entry per CDR3 protein. The table lists about 190,000 distinct CDR3 sequences, over 75% of them singletons. The sequencing sample was made of CD4+ T cells from PBMCs. Source of these receptors: a human donor with Susac syndrome.

The genes are TRBV13 and TRBJ2-2, with unresolved D. Germline V gives CDR1 PRHDT, CDR2 FYEKMQ (reference sequence). CDR3 length: 15 amino acids. V lost 0 bases and J 7 bases, leaving 12 bases between the germline ends. CDR3 region: CASSLGDEFHGELFF. The DNA of the CDR3 is TGTGCCAGCAGCTTAGGCGATGAATTTCACGGGGAGCTGTTTTTT. The full variable domain, rest sourced from reference TRBV13 and TRBJ2-2, is AAGVIQSPRHLIKEKRETATLKCYPIPRHDTVYWYQQGPGQDPQFLISFYEKMQSDKGSIPDRFSAQQFSDYHSELNMSSLELGDSALYFCASSLGDEFHGELFFGEGSRLTVL.

The chain combines TRBV7-9 with TRBJ2-1; 12 bases align to TRBD2. Trimming at V came to 6 bases and at J to 7 bases, leaving 7 bases not matched to a gene. Germline CDR1 reads SEHNR; CDR2 reads FQNEAQ (reference sequence). This CDR3 is 15 amino acids long. CDR3 nucleotides: TGTGCCAGCAGTTCTAGCGGGAGGGCCGGAAATGAGCAGTTCTTC. The encoded protein is CASSSSGRAGNEQFF. The full variable domain, rest sourced from reference TRBV7-9 and TRBJ2-1, is DTGVSQNPRHKITKRGQNVTFRCDPISEHNRLYWYRQTLGQGPEFLTYFQNEAQLEKSRLLSDRFSAERPKGSFSTLEIQRTEQGDSAMYLCASSSSGRAGNEQFFGPGTRLTVL.

The chain joins TRBV20-1 to TRBJ1-1; D might be TRBD1 (6 bases). The CDR3 is 16 amino acids. In germline, CDR1 is DFQATT, CDR2 SNEGSKA (reference sequence). The V end lost 5 bases, the J end lost 0 bases, and 19 bases lay between the germline ends. DNA of the CDR3: TGCAGTGCTCCTCCGGGGGGGGCTGGAATGAACACTGAAGCTTTCTTT. Its translation: CSAPPGGAGMNTEAFF.

CDR3 residues: CASSLQGLNNQPQHF. The CDR3, as DNA: TGTGCCAGCAGTTTACAGGGACTGAACAATCAGCCCCAGCATTTT. This chain connects TRBV28 to TRBJ1-5, with TRBD1 as a possible D gene (5 bases). V was clipped by 2 bases and J by 3 bases, with 11 bases between them. CDR3 size: 15 residues. Per germline, CDR1 MDHEN and CDR2 SYDVKM.

The rearrangement links TRBV14 to TRBJ1-1; 7 bases match TRBD1. The junction had 7 bases not matched to a gene; V was cut back by 6 bases and J by 3 bases. The CDR3 totals 14 residues. Germline V gene data show CDR1 as SGHDN and CDR2 as FVKESK. CDR3 in DNA: TGTGCCAGCAGTCGAGTGACAGGGCACACTGAAGCTTTCTTT. It yields the protein CASSRVTGHTEAFF. Full variable domain (missing parts from reference TRBV14 and TRBJ1-1): EAGVTQFPSHSVIEKGQTVTLRCDPISGHDNLYWYRRVMGKEIKFLLHFVKESKQDESGMPNNRFLAERTGGTYSTLKVQPAELEDSGVYFCASSRVTGHTEAFFGQGTRLTVV.

V usage is TRBV7-2 and J usage is TRBJ2-1; D is perhaps TRBD2 (6 bases). This CDR3 spans 15 amino acids. With 4 bases removed from V and 3 bases from J, the gap between germline ends came to 13 bases. Germline-derived CDR1 and CDR2 are SGHTA and FQGNSA. In DNA form, the CDR3 reads TGTGCCAGCAGCTCGAACCCGGGACTCTACAATGAGCAGTTCTTC. Translated, it gives CASSSNPGLYNEQFF.

This rearrangement joins TRBV12-3 or TRBV12-4 to TRBJ1-2; the match to TRBD1 covers 9 bases. With 5 bases clipped from V and 5 bases from J, the junction kept 3 bases outside the gene matches. This CDR3 spans 13 amino acids. The CDR3 DNA reads TGTGCCAGCAGTCCAGACAGGGGGTATGGCTACACCTTC. Amino acid sequence: CASSPDRGYGYTF.

The chain couples TRBV5-1 to TRBJ1-1; no clear D. Germline CDR1 is SGHRS and CDR2 is YFSETQ. Trimming removed 2 bases at V and 0 bases at J, with 14 bases between. This CDR3 region has 16 residues. The CDR3 protein is CASSLDYAKMNTEAFF. DNA for the CDR3: TGCGCCAGCAGCTTAGATTATGCAAAGATGAACACTGAAGCTTTCTTT. Full variable domain (outside the CDR3, taken from reference TRBV5-1 and TRBJ1-1): KAGVTQTPRYLIKTRGQQVTLSCSPISGHRSVSWYQQTPGQGLQFLFEYFSETQRNKGNFPGRFSGRQFSNSRSEMNVSTLELGDSALYLCASSLDYAKMNTEAFFGQGTRLTVV.

The chain recombines TRBV6-1 with TRBJ2-3; D gene unclear. This CDR3 spans 15 amino acids. Germline V gene lookup returns CDR1 MNHNS and CDR2 SASEGT. Trimming cost V 6 bases and J 1 base, with 14 bases left between them. The CDR3 loop reads CASRGSWMRTDTQYF. CDR3 DNA sequence: TGTGCCAGCAGGGGATCGTGGATGCGCACAGATACGCAGTATTTT.

The rearrangement joins TRBV12-3 or TRBV12-4 to TRBJ1-2; D call uncertain. CDR3 length: 13 amino acids. V was shortened by 6 bases and J by 4 bases, with 12 bases between the two germline ends. Written as DNA, the CDR3 is TGTGCCAGCAGCCCAGACGGACTCTATGGCTACACCTTC. As protein: CASSPDGLYGYTF.

This chain joins TRBV7-8 and TRBJ1-5; D uncertain. The germline V gene encodes CDR1 SGHVS and CDR2 FQNEAQ. The CDR3 is 14 residues long. The V gene lost 5 bases and the J gene lost 1 base, with 9 bases spanning the gap. In DNA, the CDR3 is TGTGCCAGCAGCGGGAGTATGAGCAATCAGCCCCAGCATTTT. Translating it yields CASSGSMSNQPQHF.

This clonotype was observed a few times. The chain has TRBV5-1 and TRBJ2-7; TRBD2 matches at 13 bases. The CDR3 extends over 15 amino acids. CDR1 is SGHRS, CDR2 YFSETQ, per germline. The V gene end was trimmed by 0 bases and the J gene end by 6 bases; junction bases not matched to a gene: 3. This chain's CDR3 is CASSLGLAGGGEQYF. CDR3 nucleotides: TGCGCCAGCAGCTTGGGACTAGCGGGAGGCGGCGAGCAGTACTTC.

The chain has TRBV5-1 and TRBJ1-3; D remains ambiguous. CDR3 length: 14 residues. V gave up 4 bases and J gave up 1 base, with 9 bases separating them. CDR1 is SGHRS, CDR2 YFSETQ, per germline. CDR3 residues: CASSTDRSGNTIYF. In nucleotides, the CDR3 is TGCGCCAGCAGCACGGACCGTTCTGGAAACACCATATATTTT.

A few counts support this clonotype. The rearrangement links TRBV7-4 to TRBJ2-7; perhaps TRBD2 as D (7 bases). The CDR3 sequence is 14 residues long. Germline CDR1 reads SGHVT; CDR2 reads SQSDAQ. V was shortened by 1 base and J by 5 bases, with 12 bases between the two germline ends. The CDR3 is CASSLDRGADEQYF. The CDR3 DNA reads TGTGCCAGCAGCTTAGATCGGGGGGCGGACGAGCAGTACTTC.

This chain connects TRBV3-1 to TRBJ2-2, with 8 positions matching TRBD2. The junction had 11 bases not matched to a gene; V was cut back by 4 bases and J by 4 bases. The CDR3 runs to 17 residues. Per the germline V gene, CDR1 is LGHDT and CDR2 is YNNKEL (reference sequence). The CDR3 DNA reads TGTGCCAGCAGCCGTCATAAGGGTAGCGGGACCACCGGGGAGCTGTTTTTT. Translated, it gives CASSRHKGSGTTGELFF.

This clonotype turned up a few times. The V call is TRBV18, the J call TRBJ1-1, with 7 bases lining up with TRBD1. The CDR3 totals 15 residues. The J segment lost 1 base and the V segment lost 4 bases, leaving 6 bases of the junction unmatched. Germline assignment: CDR1 KGHSH and CDR2 LQKENI. CDR3 in amino acids: CASSQQGEKNTEAFF. CDR3 DNA sequence: TGTGCCAGCTCACAGCAGGGGGAAAAGAACACTGAAGCTTTCTTT.

Turning to this clonotype: A junction boundary mismatches the germline segment, possibly from a read error. The V call is TRBV7-6, the J call TRBJ2-5; the D gene could be TRBD1 or TRBD2 (6 bases each). The CDR3 runs to 17 residues. The germline V gene encodes CDR1 SGHVS and CDR2 FNYEAQ. CDR3 sequence reads: CASSLASPGAQGETQYF. CDR3 bases: TGCGCCAGCAGCTTAGCGTCCCCGGGGGCGCAAGGAGAGACCCAGTACTTC.

This chain links TRBV6-1 with TRBJ1-5; the match to TRBD1 covers 7 bases. Trimming took 4 bases from V and 3 from J; bases not matched to a gene: 6. Germline V lookup: CDR1 MNHNS, CDR2 SASEGT. The CDR3 has 15 amino acids. CDR3 residues: CASSVNRGPNQPQHF. As DNA, the CDR3 is TGTGCCAGCAGTGTCAACAGGGGACCCAATCAGCCCCAGCATTTT.